Listed below are T cell receptor beta chains from one sample, sequenced in a study of shared clonotypes between healthy human individuals. TCRdb's copy holds only in-frame clones and misses some; the assay was immunoSEQ multiplex PCR. Among some 2,100,000 clones listed, around 95% were seen once. The specimen sequenced was naive CD4+ T cells sorted from blood. These receptors were obtained from a man between 18 and 35 years old in good health. Each CDR3 is given with its conserved first and last residue.

V: TRBV6-5
J: TRBJ1-5
CDR3: CASSPGSNQPQHF

V: TRBV10-2
J: TRBJ1-1
CDR3: CASHTQPYKEAMNTEAFF

V: TRBV11-3
J: TRBJ2-7
CDR3: CASSWDNSYEQYF

V: TRBV6-6
J: TRBJ1-2
CDR3: CASRDSRNYGYTF

V: TRBV6-1
J: TRBJ1-3
CDR3: CASSVKGAGNTIYF

V: TRBV7-2
J: TRBJ2-3
CDR3: CASSSRTSGSTDTQYF

V: TRBV7-8
J: TRBJ1-2
CDR3: CASSPGTGGANYGYTF

V: TRBV28
J: TRBJ2-5
CDR3: CASSARETQYF

V: TRBV2
J: TRBJ2-1
CDR3: CASQDERDEQFF

V: TRBV7-6
J: TRBJ1-1
CDR3: CASSLRQGNTEAFF

V: TRBV5-4
J: TRBJ2-5
CDR3: CASSLAGTGFGPQETQYF

V: TRBV4-1
J: TRBJ2-3
CDR3: CASRDPAGGTDTQYF

V: TRBV18
J: TRBJ2-5
CDR3: CASSSLAGETQYF

V: TRBV14
J: TRBJ2-5
CDR3: CASSLDEKTQYF

V: TRBV7-9
J: TRBJ1-2
CDR3: CASSLAGTTYGYTF

V: TRBV9
J: TRBJ1-2
CDR3: CASSRADPGPYGYTF

V: TRBV18
J: TRBJ1-2
CDR3: CASSPEGQGNYGYTF

V: TRBV11-3
J: TRBJ2-5
CDR3: CASSVGQGYQETQYF

V: TRBV4-1
J: TRBJ1-2
CDR3: CASSPLGTGEYGYTF

V: TRBV5-1
J: TRBJ2-7
CDR3: CASTTSGGAYEQYF

V: TRBV5-1
J: TRBJ2-7
CDR3: CASSPGTGRFYEQYF

V: TRBV2
J: TRBJ2-1
CDR3: CATSPQQGLEQFF

V: TRBV18
J: TRBJ1-6
CDR3: CASSPLWAGGTSSPLHF

V: TRBV4-1
J: TRBJ2-3
CDR3: CASSQDMALGTDTQYF

V: TRBV7-6
J: TRBJ1-2
CDR3: CASSPGPERGYTF

V: TRBV6-5
J: TRBJ2-7
CDR3: CASSSPGRLYEQYF

V: TRBV7-2
J: TRBJ1-5
CDR3: CASSFLGGSNQPQHF

V: TRBV6-5
J: TRBJ1-1
CDR3: CASSYGKTYGEAFF

V: TRBV30
J: TRBJ2-7
CDR3: CALRTGGYEQYF

V: TRBV6-5
J: TRBJ2-5
CDR3: CASSYRGYETQYF

V: TRBV6-5
J: TRBJ1-6
CDR3: CASSYSRDSFNSPLHF

V: TRBV5-1
J: TRBJ2-6
CDR3: CASSWTGSSGANVLTF

V: TRBV5-1
J: TRBJ1-2
CDR3: CASSPGNSNYGYTF

V: TRBV10-3
J: TRBJ2-3
CDR3: CAISPQGASTDTQYF

V: TRBV9
J: TRBJ2-1
CDR3: CASSLGQVPSSYNEQFF

V: TRBV5-1
J: TRBJ1-1
CDR3: CASSLDISGMNTEAFF

V: TRBV12-5
J: TRBJ2-3
CDR3: CASGLGTSARGTDTQYF

V: TRBV5-1
J: TRBJ2-2
CDR3: CASSPATSGAATGELFF

V: TRBV7-7
J: TRBJ2-3
CDR3: CASSLVYTDTQYF

V: TRBV6-1
J: TRBJ1-3
CDR3: CASSELMGRFSGNTIYF

V: TRBV7-2
J: TRBJ2-3
CDR3: CASSPRSGPLTDTQYF

V: TRBV19
J: TRBJ2-7
CDR3: CASSLGGVTYEQYF

V: TRBV5-1
J: TRBJ2-2
CDR3: CASSRPKAGGSYTGELFF

V: TRBV25-1
J: TRBJ2-5
CDR3: CASSSKGSLETQYF

V: TRBV28
J: TRBJ1-1
CDR3: CASSLWRSLNTEAFF

V: TRBV18
J: TRBJ1-6
CDR3: CASSPLALDRGSPLHF

V: TRBV29-1
J: TRBJ1-2
CDR3: CSVDSWGGNYGYTF

V: TRBV19
J: TRBJ1-6
CDR3: CASRPSTDSPLHF

V: TRBV5-1
J: TRBJ2-1
CDR3: CASSRGQGQGEQFF

V: TRBV19
J: TRBJ2-6
CDR3: CASRLAGGSGANVLTF

V: TRBV10-1
J: TRBJ2-5
CDR3: CASSTISGNQETQYF

V: TRBV5-1
J: TRBJ2-7
CDR3: CASSLNDYEQYF

V: TRBV5-4
J: TRBJ2-7
CDR3: CASSRDRGLLEQYF